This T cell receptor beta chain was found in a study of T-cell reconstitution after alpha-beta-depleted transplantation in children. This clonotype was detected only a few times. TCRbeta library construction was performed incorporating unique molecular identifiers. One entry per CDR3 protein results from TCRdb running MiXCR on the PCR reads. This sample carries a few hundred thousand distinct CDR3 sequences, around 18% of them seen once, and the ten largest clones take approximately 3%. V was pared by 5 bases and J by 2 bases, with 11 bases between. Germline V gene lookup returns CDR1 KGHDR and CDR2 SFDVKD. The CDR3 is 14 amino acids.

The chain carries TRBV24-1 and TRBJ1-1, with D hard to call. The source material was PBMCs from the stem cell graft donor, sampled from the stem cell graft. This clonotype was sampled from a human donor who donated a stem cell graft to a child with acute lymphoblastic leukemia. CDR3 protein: CATSVAGPNTEAFF. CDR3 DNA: TGTGCCACCAGTGTCGCAGGACCTAACACTGAAGCTTTCTTT.